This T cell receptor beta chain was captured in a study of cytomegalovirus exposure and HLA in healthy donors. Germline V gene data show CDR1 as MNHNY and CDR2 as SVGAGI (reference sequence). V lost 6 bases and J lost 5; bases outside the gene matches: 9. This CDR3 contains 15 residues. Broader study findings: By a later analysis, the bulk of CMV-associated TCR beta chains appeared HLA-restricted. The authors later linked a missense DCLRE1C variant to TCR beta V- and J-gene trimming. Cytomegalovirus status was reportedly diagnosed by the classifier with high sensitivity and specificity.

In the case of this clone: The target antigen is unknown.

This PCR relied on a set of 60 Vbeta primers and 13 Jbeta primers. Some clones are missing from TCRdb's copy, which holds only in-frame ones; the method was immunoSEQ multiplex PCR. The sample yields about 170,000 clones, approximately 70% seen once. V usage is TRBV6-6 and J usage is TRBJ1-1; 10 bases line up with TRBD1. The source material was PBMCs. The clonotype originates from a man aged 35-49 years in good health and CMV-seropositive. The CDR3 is CASRDDRGQGTEAFF. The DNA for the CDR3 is TGTGCCAGCAGGGATGACAGGGGGCAAGGGACTGAAGCTTTCTTT.